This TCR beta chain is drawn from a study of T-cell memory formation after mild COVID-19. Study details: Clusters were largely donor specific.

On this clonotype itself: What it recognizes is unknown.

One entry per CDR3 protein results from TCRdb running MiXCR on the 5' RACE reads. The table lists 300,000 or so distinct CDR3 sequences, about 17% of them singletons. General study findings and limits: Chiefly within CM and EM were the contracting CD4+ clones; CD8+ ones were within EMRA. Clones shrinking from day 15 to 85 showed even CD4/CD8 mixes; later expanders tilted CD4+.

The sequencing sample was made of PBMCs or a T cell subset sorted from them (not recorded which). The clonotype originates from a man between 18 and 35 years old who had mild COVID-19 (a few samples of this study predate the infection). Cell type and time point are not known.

CDR3 bases: TGCAGTGCCAGTACTGCGGGGGGCACAGATACGCAGTATTTT. Its protein product is CSASTAGGTDTQYF. The chain combines TRBV20-1 with TRBJ2-3, with TRBD2 matching 7 bases. V trimming: 6 bases; J trimming: 1 base; junction bases outside the gene matches: 7. Germline V CDR1 and CDR2: DFQATT, SNEGSKA (reference sequence). The CDR3 is 14 amino acids.